This is a list of T cell receptor beta chains from one sample in a study of neurological immune-mediated disorders. A single record per CDR3 protein comes from TCRdb applying MiXCR to the 5' RACE reads. The top ten hold 6.5% to 7.5% of the sample, which has 50,000 to 70,000 distinct CDR3 sequences, 3.5% to 5.5% seen once. Sequenced material: PBMCs. Source of these receptors: a man aged 30 to 39 with multiple sclerosis. Each CDR3 is given with its conserved first and last residue. The order of the fields is V gene, J gene, clone size, D gene, CDR3 protein, CDR3 DNA. A D gene is named only where the DNA matches it firmly. Clone size is not always given. Where it is, it says once, few, many or a class for expanded clones.

>TRBV29-1|TRBJ1-2|.|TRBD1
CSVEDSDRENYGYTF
TGCAGCGTTGAAGATTCGGACAGGGAAAACTATGGCTACACCTTC
>TRBV11-3|TRBJ2-1|.|.
CASSPGGRGAGDEQFF
TGTGCCAGCAGCCCCGGGGGCAGGGGAGCAGGTGATGAGCAGTTCTTC
>TRBV5-1|TRBJ2-2|.|.
CASSLTDRELFF
TGCGCCAGCAGCTTGACCGACCGGGAGCTGTTTTTT
>TRBV5-5|TRBJ1-1|.|TRBD1
CASSLEQGLAGTFF
TGTGCCAGCAGCTTGGAACAGGGGCTAGCCGGAACTTTCTTT
>TRBV7-6|TRBJ1-2|many|TRBD1
CASSLAGQVFYGYTF
TGTGCCAGCAGCTTAGCGGGACAGGTTTTCTATGGCTACACCTTC
>TRBV27|TRBJ1-1|few|.
CASSLYKGAGGQNTEAFF
TGTGCCAGCAGTTTATACAAAGGGGCGGGGGGTCAGAACACTGAAGCTTTCTTT
>TRBV12-3/TRBV12-4|TRBJ2-3|many|.
CASSLVAGSDTQYF
TGTGCCAGCAGTTTAGTTGCAGGATCAGATACGCAGTATTTT
>TRBV5-1|TRBJ2-3|few|.
CASSLGGGFTDTQYF
TGCGCCAGCAGCTTGGGGGGCGGTTTTACAGATACGCAGTATTTT
>TRBV15|TRBJ2-4|many|.
CATSPGVGGRDKNIQYF
TGTGCCACCAGCCCGGGAGTAGGGGGGAGAGACAAAAACATTCAGTACTTC
>TRBV12-3/TRBV12-4|TRBJ2-3|many|.
CASSLEDTQYF
TGTGCCAGCAGTTTGGAAGATACGCAGTATTTT
>TRBV4-1|TRBJ2-1|many|TRBD2
CASSQEGLAGKGEQFF
TGCGCCAGCAGCCAAGAGGGACTAGCGGGCAAGGGAGAGCAGTTCTTC
>TRBV9|TRBJ1-1|many|.
CASSVGGGAVNTEAFF
TGTGCCAGCAGCGTAGGGGGGGGCGCGGTGAACACTGAAGCTTTCTTT
>TRBV20-1|TRBJ1-5|many|.
CSARAVAGNQPQHF
TGCAGTGCTAGAGCGGTGGCAGGCAATCAGCCCCAGCATTTT
>TRBV24-1|TRBJ2-7|many|.
CATSDPGAPYEQYF
TGTGCCACCAGTGACCCGGGGGCCCCCTACGAGCAGTACTTC
>TRBV5-1|TRBJ1-2|many|.
CASSERGTADYGYTF
TGCGCCAGCTCGGAAAGGGGGACGGCAGACTATGGCTACACCTTC
>TRBV2|TRBJ1-2|many|TRBD1
CASSIQGKANYGYTF
TGTGCCAGCAGCATACAGGGGAAGGCTAACTATGGCTACACCTTC
>TRBV9|TRBJ1-4|many|.
CASSGTAIATNEKLFF
TGTGCCAGCAGCGGGACGGCAATTGCAACTAATGAAAAACTGTTTTTT
>TRBV10-3|TRBJ2-3|many|TRBD1
CAISLTGADTQYF
TGTGCCATCAGCCTTACAGGGGCAGATACGCAGTATTTT
>TRBV6-5|TRBJ1-6|many|TRBD1
CASSYSGGTNSPLHF
TGTGCCAGCAGTTACTCAGGGGGCACTAATTCACCCCTCCACTTT
>TRBV10-3|TRBJ1-2|medium-sized|.
CAISDQTAANYGYTF
TGTGCCATCAGTGACCAGACAGCCGCCAACTATGGCTACACCTTC
>TRBV3-1|TRBJ2-7|many|.
CASSQAAGSSSYEQYF
TGTGCCAGCAGCCAAGCGGCAGGTTCAAGCTCCTACGAGCAGTACTTC
>TRBV27|TRBJ2-2|many|.
CASGQASTGELFF
TGTGCCAGCGGGCAGGCGAGCACCGGGGAGCTGTTTTTT
>TRBV20-1|TRBJ1-1|many|TRBD1
CSAAGTVNTEAFF
TGCAGTGCTGCCGGGACAGTGAACACTGAAGCTTTCTTT
>TRBV5-5|TRBJ1-4|many|TRBD1
CASSLRGLGEKLFF
TGTGCCAGCAGCTTGAGGGGGCTGGGTGAAAAACTGTTTTTT
>TRBV4-1|TRBJ2-1|.|.
CASSRSLLSPGGAGGPNNEQFF
TGCGCCAGCAGCCGAAGCCTACTATCGCCAGGGGGCGCGGGGGGCCCTAACAATGAGCAGTTCTTC
>TRBV10-3|TRBJ2-5|many|.
CAISTIGARETQYF
TGTGCCATCAGTACCATCGGCGCCCGAGAGACCCAGTACTTC
>TRBV5-1|TRBJ1-1|few|.
CASSFRGGSTEAFF
TGCGCCAGCAGCTTCAGGGGAGGAAGCACTGAAGCTTTCTTT
>TRBV30|TRBJ1-2|many|.
CAEGRPNTF
TGTGCAGAGGGCCGACCTAACACCTTC
>TRBV7-2|TRBJ1-1|many|.
CASSLDGGAAFF
TGTGCCAGCAGCTTAGATGGTGGTGCGGCTTTCTTT
>TRBV5-1|TRBJ2-3|many|TRBD2
CASSLGTSVSTDTQYF
TGCGCCAGCAGCTTAGGGACTAGCGTTAGTACAGATACGCAGTATTTT
>TRBV7-8|TRBJ2-1|.|.
CASSWMKLDRHNEQFF
TGTGCCAGCAGCTGGATGAAATTGGACAGACACAATGAGCAGTTCTTC
>TRBV29-1|TRBJ2-3|few|.
CSVGLVVTDTQYF
TGCAGCGTTGGACTCGTTGTCACAGATACGCAGTATTTT
>TRBV7-2|TRBJ1-2|many|.
CASSLGAGILYGYTF
TGTGCCAGCAGCTTAGGGGCAGGGATTCTCTATGGCTACACCTTC
>TRBV27|TRBJ1-5|.|TRBD1
CASSFRGIPNQPQNF
TGTGCCAGCAGTTTCAGGGGGATTCCCAATCAGCCCCAGAATTTT
>TRBV10-2|TRBJ1-1|few|.
CASSEFGGVNTEAFF
TGCGCCAGCAGTGAGTTTGGGGGGGTGAACACTGAAGCTTTCTTT
>TRBV27|TRBJ2-2|.|.
CASSPGHRTGELFF
TGTGCCAGCAGTCCGGGACATCGGACCGGGGAGCTGTTTTTT
>TRBV7-9|TRBJ1-1|.|.
CASSLWGDTEAFF
TGTGCCAGCAGCTTATGGGGGGACACTGAAGCTTTCTTT
>TRBV5-5|TRBJ2-2|many|TRBD1
CASRGGQANTGELFF
TGTGCCAGCAGGGGCGGACAGGCGAACACCGGGGAGCTGTTTTTT
>TRBV20-1|TRBJ2-3|few|TRBD2
CSAGVLAGGTTDTQYF
TGCAGTGCTGGGGTACTAGCGGGGGGGACTACAGATACGCAGTATTTT
>TRBV10-1|TRBJ1-4|few|TRBD1
CASSEGTASNEKLFF
TGCGCCAGCAGTGAGGGGACAGCGTCTAATGAAAAACTGTTTTTT